This is a list of T cell receptor beta chains from one sample in a study of blood T cell repertoires in COVID-19. Sequencing was performed with immunoSEQ multiplex PCR; in TCRdb, only in-frame clones are kept and a portion is missing. The data show roughly 270,000 clones, roughly 86% seen once. Sequenced material: peripheral blood. All receptors derive from a young man with active or convalescent COVID-19. Both conserved end residues are part of each CDR3.

CASSLDRSQTVNTEAFF	TRBV5-4	TRBJ1-1
CASSLWGVADEQYF	TRBV27	TRBJ2-7
CASSSGTGGGYTF	TRBV5-5	TRBJ1-2
CASSLSGTLISNQPQHF	TRBV27	TRBJ1-5
CASSSGGAGNTIYF	TRBV6-6	TRBJ1-3
CASSSTGLTEQYF	TRBV4-1	TRBJ2-7
CASRGQGADGYTF	TRBV6-5	TRBJ1-2
CASSARQGMNTEAFF	TRBV4-1	TRBJ1-1
CASSLSDSSNQPQHF	TRBV7-8	TRBJ1-5
CASSQEGQGGYTEAFF	TRBV4-1	TRBJ1-1
CASSSGQTNTGELFF	TRBV7-9	TRBJ2-2
CASSASSAGNIQYF	TRBV9	TRBJ2-4
CATSEPSTGELFF	TRBV24-1	TRBJ2-2
CASSETRSYGYTF	TRBV19	TRBJ1-2
CASSPETGFYEQYF	TRBV7-2	TRBJ2-7
CASSDHTLLF	TRBV2	TRBJ1-2
CASSLLSSGEPNTGELFF	TRBV7-8	TRBJ2-2